This paragraph reports one TCR beta chain. These data come from a study of blood T cell repertoires in COVID-19. For the study at large: Some COVID-19 samples were acute and others convalescent; all came from the United States, Italy and Spain. In each case, the material was cDNA or gDNA derived from T cells, B-cell-depleted T cells, or PBMCs.

Trimming took 0 bases from V and 0 from J, leaving 12 bases between them. The CDR3 contains 17 residues. Looked up from germline, CDR1 is SGHDN and CDR2 is FVKESK. Sequencing was performed with immunoSEQ multiplex PCR; in TCRdb, only in-frame clones are kept and a portion is missing. The data hold 110,000 or so clones, with approximately 85% observed a single time. This receptor was identified in a woman aged 55-70 years with COVID-19, enrolled during active disease. Specimen: peripheral blood. The V call is TRBV14, the J call TRBJ1-5, with a weak D call TRBD1 (5 bases). The CDR3: CASSQDGVGVSNQPQHF. In DNA form, the CDR3 reads TGTGCCAGCAGCCAAGATGGTGTAGGGGTTAGCAATCAGCCCCAGCATTTT. Full variable domain (remainder filled in from reference TRBV14 and TRBJ1-5): EAGVTQFPSHSVIEKGQTVTLRCDPISGHDNLYWYRRVMGKEIKFLLHFVKESKQDESGMPNNRFLAERTGGTYSTLKVQPAELEDSGVYFCASSQDGVGVSNQPQHFGDGTRLSIL.